This is a list of T cell receptor beta chains from one sample in a study of cytomegalovirus exposure and HLA in healthy donors. Libraries were prepared by immunoSEQ multiplex PCR; TCRdb keeps only in-frame clonotypes and omits some of them. This table has about 93,000 clones, about 66% appearing once. Material: PBMCs. The receptors were gathered from a boy between 10 and 17 years old in good health and CMV-seropositive. Both conserved end residues are trimmed from each CDR3. Fields, in order: D gene, clone size, V gene, J gene, CDR3 protein. D genes are given only for firm matches. Expanded clones get a size class; other rows say once, few or many, or leave the size out.

.,few,TRBV27,TRBJ2-1,ASSPLLGSYNEQF
TRBD1,.,TRBV4-1,.,ASSQVTGGSYNEQF
.,once,TRBV14,TRBJ1-4,ASSHRTTNEKLF
TRBD2,.,TRBV30,TRBJ2-1,AWTGTSSYNEQF
.,.,TRBV6-6,TRBJ1-6,ASSYSPGSPLH
.,.,TRBV6-1,TRBJ2-7,ASRDQGYEQY
.,.,TRBV27,TRBJ1-1,ASSPRLESMGRITEAF
.,.,TRBV30,TRBJ1-5,AWSVERGLTQPQN
.,.,TRBV18,TRBJ2-5,ASSPGREETQY
.,few,TRBV4-3,TRBJ2-1,ASSQDPNYNEQF
TRBD1,.,TRBV6-5,TRBJ2-7,ASTDTGDDSYEQY
TRBD2,.,TRBV2,TRBJ2-1,ASSGRTSGGSSSYNEQF
TRBD1,.,TRBV7-8,TRBJ1-2,ASSTRTGGAEVDGYT
TRBD2,.,TRBV19,TRBJ2-1,ASSRDRGGAYNEQF
TRBD1,.,TRBV6-1,TRBJ1-5,ASTGGGNQPQN
.,.,TRBV5-4,TRBJ2-6,ASSLGSRGSGANVLT
TRBD1,.,TRBV7-2,TRBJ1-2,ASSGRMGQGSRNT
.,.,TRBV5-6,TRBJ1-2,ASSPLSPYGYT
TRBD2,.,TRBV29-1,TRBJ2-3,SGTSSGGTDTQY
TRBD1,.,TRBV30,TRBJ1-5,AWSAETGDGNQPQH